These 5 T cell receptor beta chains came from one sample sequenced in a study of shared clonotypes between healthy human individuals. The repertoire was sequenced with immunoSEQ multiplex PCR; TCRdb's copy has only in-frame clones and lacks some. The sample carries 1,500,000 or so clones, approximately 98.5% recorded once. Sequenced sample: naive CD4+ T cells sorted from blood. Subset indicated: CD45RA+ positively selected. The receptor source for this set is a man younger than 45 in good health.

Remarks on this clone: Additional DNA sequences in this sample encode the identical CDR3. This chain joins TRBV7-2 and TRBJ1-1, with D hard to call. CDR3 length: 11 amino acids. V lost 2 bases, J lost 6 bases, and 4 bases lay in between. The germline V gene encodes CDR1 SGHTA and CDR2 FQGNSA. This CDR3 reads CASSLRAEAFF. CDR3 coding DNA: TGTGCCAGCAGCTTAAGGGCTGAAGCTTTCTTT.

This clone has only one observation. This sequence joins TRBV11-3 and TRBJ2-3, with D hard to call. In germline, CDR1 is SGHNT, CDR2 YENEEA. The CDR3 consists of 13 residues. The germline V and J ends were trimmed by 5 bases and 4 bases, with 10 bases remaining between them. CDR3 residues: CASSKTKADTQYF. The CDR3 coding sequence is TGTGCCAGCAGCAAAACAAAGGCAGATACGCAGTATTTT.

The chain combines TRBV27 with TRBJ2-1; 10 positions match TRBD2. After removal of 5 bases from V and 6 bases from J, the junction contained 7 bases not matched to a gene. The CDR3 loop spans 15 amino acids. Germline loops: CDR1 MNHEY, CDR2 SMNVEV (reference sequence). The CDR3 DNA reads TGTGCCAGCAGTACTGGCCTAGCGGGAGTCAATGAGCAGTTCTTC. It is translated as CASSTGLAGVNEQFF.

The rearrangement uses TRBV11-2 and TRBJ2-7; 8 nucleotides align to TRBD2. This CDR3 contains 15 residues. Per germline, CDR1 SGHAT and CDR2 FQNNGV. The junction had 10 bases not matched to a gene; V was cut back by 5 bases and J by 4 bases. In DNA, the CDR3 is TGTGCCAGCAGCCGAGAAAGCGGGAGCCGGTACGAGCAGTACTTC. It specifies CASSRESGSRYEQYF. The full variable domain, rest sourced from reference TRBV11-2 and TRBJ2-7, is EAGVAQSPRYKIIEKRQSVAFWCNPISGHATLYWYQQILGQGPKLLIQFQNNGVVDDSQLPKDRFSAERLKGVDSTLKIQPAKLEDSAVYLCASSRESGSRYEQYFGPGTRLTVT.

V gene TRBV5-8 combines with J gene TRBJ2-3; 7 positions match TRBD2. The CDR3 spans 16 residues. Losses at the gene ends were 0 bases for V and 1 base for J; bases not matched to a gene: 5. Germline assignment: CDR1 SGHTS and CDR2 YDEGEE. CDR3: CASSLVLGGGTDTQYF. The CDR3, as DNA: TGTGCCAGCAGCTTGGTATTGGGGGGGGGCACAGATACGCAGTATTTT.